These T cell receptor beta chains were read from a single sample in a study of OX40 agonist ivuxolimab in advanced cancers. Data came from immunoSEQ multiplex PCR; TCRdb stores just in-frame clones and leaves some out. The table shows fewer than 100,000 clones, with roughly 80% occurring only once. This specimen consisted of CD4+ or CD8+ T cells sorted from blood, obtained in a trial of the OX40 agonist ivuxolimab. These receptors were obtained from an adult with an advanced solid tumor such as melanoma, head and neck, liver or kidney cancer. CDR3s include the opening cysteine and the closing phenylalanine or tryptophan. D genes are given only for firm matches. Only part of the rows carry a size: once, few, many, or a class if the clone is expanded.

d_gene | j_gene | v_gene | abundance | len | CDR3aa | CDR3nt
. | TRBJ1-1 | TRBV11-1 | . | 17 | CASSLVHGARGNTEAFF | TGTGCCAGCAGCTTAGTGCATGGGGCTCGGGGGAACACTGAAGCTTTCTTT
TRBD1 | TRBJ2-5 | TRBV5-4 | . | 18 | CASSSGIVGTGLGVTQYF | TGTGCCAGCAGCTCCGGCATCGTCGGGACAGGGTTGGGTGTAACCCAGTACTTC
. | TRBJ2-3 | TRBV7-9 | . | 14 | CASSLPGGTDTQYF | TGTGCCAGCAGCTTACCGGGGGGCACAGATACGCAGTATTTT
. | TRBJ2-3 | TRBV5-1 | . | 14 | CASSLEQGWGTQYF | TGCGCCAGCAGCTTGGAACAGGGCTGGGGTACGCAGTATTTT
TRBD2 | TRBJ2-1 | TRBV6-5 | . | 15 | CASSYLAGVGNEQFF | TGTGCCAGCAGTTACCTAGCGGGAGTGGGCAATGAGCAGTTCTTC
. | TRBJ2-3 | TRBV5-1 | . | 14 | CASSLSLRADTQYF | TGCGCCAGCAGCCTCTCCCTTAGGGCAGATACGCAGTATTTT
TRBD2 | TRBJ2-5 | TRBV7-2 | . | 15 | CASSLARGGRGTQYF | TGTGCCAGCAGCTTAGCGCGGGGGGGGCGGGGGACCCAGTACTTC
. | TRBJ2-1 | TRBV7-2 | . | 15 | CASSLPGRSYNEQFF | TGTGCCAGCAGCTTACCGGGACGGAGTTACAATGAGCAGTTCTTC
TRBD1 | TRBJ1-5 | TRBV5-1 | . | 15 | CASSLGGTGSQPQHF | TGCGCCAGCAGCTTGGGTGGGACAGGGAGCCAGCCCCAGCATTTT
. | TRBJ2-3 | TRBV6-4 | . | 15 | CASSVGGGPSDTQYF | TGTGCCAGCAGTGTGGGCGGGGGCCCTTCAGATACGCAGTATTTT
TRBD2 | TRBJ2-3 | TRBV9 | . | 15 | CASSVDLAGADTQYF | TGTGCCAGCAGCGTAGATCTAGCGGGGGCAGATACGCAGTATTTT
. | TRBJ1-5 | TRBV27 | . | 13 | CASSFGGRAPQHF | TGTGCCAGCAGTTTCGGCGGTCGGGCGCCCCAGCATTTT
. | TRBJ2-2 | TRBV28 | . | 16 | CASSLQQGGRSGELFF | TGTGCCAGCAGTTTACAACAGGGAGGCAGATCCGGGGAGCTGTTTTTT
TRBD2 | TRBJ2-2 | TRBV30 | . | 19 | CAWYRSRLAEYANTGELFF | TGTGCCTGGTACCGCAGCCGACTAGCGGAGTACGCGAACACCGGGGAGCTGTTTTTT
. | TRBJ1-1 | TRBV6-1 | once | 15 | CASTPRVQVNTEAFF | TGTGCCAGCACCCCCAGGGTACAAGTGAACACTGAAGCTTTCTTT
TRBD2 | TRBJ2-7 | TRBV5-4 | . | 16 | CASSVPGTSGTYEQYF | TGTGCCAGCAGCGTCCCCGGAACTAGCGGAACCTACGAGCAGTACTTC
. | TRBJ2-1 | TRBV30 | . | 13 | CAWRGSLWHEQFF | TGTGCCTGGAGGGGGTCCCTGTGGCATGAGCAGTTCTTC
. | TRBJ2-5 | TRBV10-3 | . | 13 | CAISAGEEETQYF | TGTGCCATCAGTGCTGGGGAAGAAGAGACCCAGTACTTC
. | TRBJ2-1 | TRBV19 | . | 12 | CASSLGFNEQFF | TGTGCCAGTAGTCTTGGTTTTAATGAGCAGTTCTTC
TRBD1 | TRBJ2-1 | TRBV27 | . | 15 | CASSPDRGAYNEQFF | TGTGCCAGCAGTCCCGACAGGGGTGCCTACAATGAGCAGTTCTTC
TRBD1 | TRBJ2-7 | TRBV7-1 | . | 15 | CASSLARGTGGEQYF | TGTGCCAGCAGCTTAGCGCGGGGTACAGGGGGCGAGCAGTACTTC
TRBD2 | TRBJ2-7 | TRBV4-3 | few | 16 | CASSLGASGSFDEQYF | TGCGCCAGCAGCCTAGGGGCTAGCGGGAGTTTCGACGAGCAGTACTTC
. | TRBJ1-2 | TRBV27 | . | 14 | CASSYRRQNYGYTF | TGTGCCAGCAGTTATCGTAGACAGAACTATGGCTACACCTTC
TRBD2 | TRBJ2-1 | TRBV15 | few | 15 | CATSRELAGGDEQFF | TGTGCCACCAGCAGAGAACTAGCGGGAGGGGATGAGCAGTTCTTC
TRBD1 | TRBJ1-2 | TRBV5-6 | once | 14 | CASTINQGAAGYTF | TGTGCCAGCACCATAAATCAGGGGGCGGCTGGCTACACCTTC
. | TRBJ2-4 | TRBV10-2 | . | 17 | CASSESGGGAGKNIQYF | TGCGCCAGCAGTGAGTCGGGTGGGGGAGCGGGCAAAAACATTCAGTACTTC
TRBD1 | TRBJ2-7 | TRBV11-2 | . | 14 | CASSLDRGQNEQYF | TGTGCCAGCAGCTTGGACAGGGGGCAGAACGAGCAGTACTTC
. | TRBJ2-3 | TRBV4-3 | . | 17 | CASSQDPVGGNADTQYF | TGCGCCAGCAGCCAAGATCCGGTGGGGGGTAACGCAGATACGCAGTATTTT
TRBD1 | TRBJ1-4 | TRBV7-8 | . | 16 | CASSLYRAGGSGKLFF | TGTGCCAGCAGCTTATATCGTGCAGGGGGCTCGGGAAAACTGTTTTTT
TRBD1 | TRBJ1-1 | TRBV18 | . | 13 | CASSPVDRAEAFF | TGTGCCAGCTCACCAGTAGACAGGGCTGAAGCTTTCTTT
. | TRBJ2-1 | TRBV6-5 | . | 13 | CASSLIGVVEQFF | TGTGCCAGCAGTTTAATAGGGGTGGTTGAGCAGTTCTTC
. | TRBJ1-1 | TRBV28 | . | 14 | CASSSDQMNTEAFF | TGTGCCAGCAGTTCCGACCAAATGAACACTGAAGCTTTCTTT
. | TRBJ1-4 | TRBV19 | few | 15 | CASRPDVSSGEKLFF | TGTGCCAGTAGACCTGACGTCTCCTCGGGAGAAAAACTGTTTTTT
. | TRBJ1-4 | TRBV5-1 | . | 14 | CASSSGGGNEKLFF | TGCGCCAGCAGCTCCGGTGGTGGTAATGAAAAACTGTTTTTT
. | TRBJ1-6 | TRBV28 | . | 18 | CASSPTQGSVSYNSPLHF | TGTGCCAGCAGTCCGACACAGGGTTCGGTCTCCTATAATTCACCCCTCCACTTT
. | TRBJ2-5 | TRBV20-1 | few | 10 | CSGQGETQYF | TGCAGTGGCCAAGGGGAGACCCAGTACTTC
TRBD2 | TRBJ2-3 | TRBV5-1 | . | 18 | CASSPGTSGVVSTDTQYF | TGCGCCAGCAGCCCGGGGACTAGCGGGGTAGTCAGCACAGATACGCAGTATTTT
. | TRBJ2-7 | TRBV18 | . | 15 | CASSPVGRGSYEQYF | TGTGCCAGCTCACCAGTGGGCAGGGGCTCCTACGAGCAGTACTTC
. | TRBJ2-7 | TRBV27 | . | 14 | CASSTRGREFEQYF | TGTGCCAGCAGCACGCGGGGCAGGGAGTTTGAGCAGTACTTC
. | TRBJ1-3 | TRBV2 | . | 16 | CASSERGGFSGNTIYF | TGTGCCAGCAGTGAACGGGGAGGCTTCTCTGGAAACACCATATATTTT
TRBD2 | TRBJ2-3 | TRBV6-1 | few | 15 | CASSGLTSGTDTQYF | TGTGCCAGCAGTGGACTGACTAGCGGCACAGATACGCAGTATTTT
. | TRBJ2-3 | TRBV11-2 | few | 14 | CASSSQTYTDTQYF | TGTGCCAGCAGCTCCCAGACTTACACAGATACGCAGTATTTT
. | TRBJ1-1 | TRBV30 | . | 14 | CAWSLSGTRNEAFF | TGTGCCTGGAGTCTTTCCGGGACGAGAAATGAAGCTTTCTTT
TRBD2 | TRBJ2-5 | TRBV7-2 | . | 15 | CASSLRLARMETQYF | TGTGCCAGCAGCTTAAGACTAGCGAGGATGGAGACCCAGTACTTC
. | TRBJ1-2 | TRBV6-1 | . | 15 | CASSGDGVHNYGYTF | TGTGCCAGCAGTGGGGACGGCGTTCACAACTATGGCTACACCTTC